This TCR beta chain was retrieved from a study of response to subunit inactivated influenza vaccine. General study results and limits: A suggestion made by the authors is that each seasonal influenza vaccination recruits few new T cells.

V was shortened by 5 bases and J by 7 bases, with 12 bases between the two germline ends. The CDR3 extends over 12 amino acids. CDR1 and CDR2 from the germline V gene are DFQATT and SNEGSKA (reference sequence). TCRdb re-called the RT-PCR reads with MiXCR, one entry per CDR3 protein. The data hold 600,000 to 850,000 distinct CDR3 sequences, with 14% observed a single time. A few counts support this clonotype. Its antigen is as yet unknown. This sequence was found in a man over 45 who received an inactivated influenza vaccine. The V gene is TRBV20-1, the J gene TRBJ1-5, with TRBD1 as a possible D gene (5 bases). Here the sequenced sample was PBMCs from blood, taken around 15 days before vaccination. The CDR3 sequence is CSADQGQQPQHF. CDR3 coding DNA: TGCAGTGCTGATCAGGGTCAGCAGCCCCAGCATTTT.